What follows are 30 T cell receptor beta chains derived from one specimen sequenced in a study of PD-1 blockade in mismatch repair-deficient tumors. Only in-frame clones appear in the TCRdb table, and some are missing; sequencing was by immunoSEQ multiplex PCR. The sample has about 130,000 clones, almost 90% seen once. The specimen comprised peripheral blood, sampled approximately 72 weeks after starting pembrolizumab. These receptor sequences come from an adult with mismatch repair-deficient cancer.

The J gene is TRBJ2-7, the V gene TRBV5-4; D ambiguous. Germline V gene data show CDR1 as SGHNT and CDR2 as YYREEE (reference sequence). V was cut by 2 bases and J by 2 bases, with 17 bases left in between. The CDR3 loop spans 16 amino acids. The CDR3 DNA follows: TGTGCCAGCAGCTTAATAATGACTTCCTACCCCTACGAGCAGTACTTC. Protein sequence: CASSLIMTSYPYEQYF.

This rearrangement joins TRBV19 to TRBJ2-3; the D gene is possibly TRBD1 (6 bases). Per germline, CDR1 LNHDA and CDR2 SQIVND (reference sequence). Trimming pared 1 base from V and 3 bases from J, leaving 8 bases between. The CDR3 runs to 14 residues. DNA of the CDR3: TGTGCCAGTAGTATAGCGGACAGTACAGATACGCAGTATTTT. Its protein is CASSIADSTDTQYF. Full variable domain (missing parts from reference TRBV19 and TRBJ2-3): DGGITQSPKYLFRKEGQNVTLSCEQNLNHDAMYWYRQDPGQGLRLIYYSQIVNDFQKGDIAEGYSVSREKKESFPLTVTSAQKNPTAFYLCASSIADSTDTQYFGPGTRLTVL.

This chain links TRBV7-9 with TRBJ1-2, with D unclear. V was trimmed by 7 bases and J by 3 bases, leaving 18 bases between them. The germline gives CDR1 SEHNR, CDR2 FQNEAQ (reference sequence). There are 15 residues in the CDR3. CDR3 in DNA: TGTGCCAGCACCCTCTTAGGATCCGCATACTATGGCTACACCTTC. Translation: CASTLLGSAYYGYTF.

V gene TRBV5-1 combines with J gene TRBJ1-1, with unresolved D. Germline CDR1 is SGHRS and CDR2 is YFSETQ. V was cut by 5 bases and J by 8 bases, with 13 bases left in between. This CDR3 is built from 12 residues. CDR3 loop: CASRFRTEEAFF. CDR3 nucleotide sequence: TGCGCCAGCAGATTTCGGACGGAGGAAGCTTTCTTT.

This chain connects TRBV13 to TRBJ2-3; 12 positions match TRBD1. CDR1 PRHDT and CDR2 FYEKMQ come from the germline V gene (reference sequence). The CDR3 spans 20 residues. Losses at the gene ends were 5 bases for V and 4 bases for J; bases not matched to a gene: 19. The CDR3 reads CASSAPGTGGGGSFSDTQYF. For the CDR3, the DNA is TGTGCCAGCAGCGCTCCGGGGACAGGGGGCGGCGGGAGTTTCTCAGATACGCAGTATTTT.

This chain connects TRBV2 to TRBJ2-7; a possible D gene is TRBD2 (6 bases). The CDR3 loop spans 13 amino acids. Germline-derived CDR1 and CDR2 are SNHLY and FYNNEI. Between the trimmed V and J ends, which lost 7 bases and 7 bases, there was a span of 17 bases. The CDR3 sequence is CASTPAASVEQYF. For the CDR3, the DNA is TGTGCCAGCACCCCGGCGGCTAGCGTTGAGCAGTACTTC.

This chain links TRBV5-4 with TRBJ1-2; 11 bases are a match to TRBD1. V dropped 4 bases and J dropped 7; count of bases not matched to a gene: 6. Germline V CDR1 and CDR2: SGHNT, YYREEE (reference sequence). The CDR3 has 14 residues. CDR3 residues: CASSQGQGVGGYTF. The CDR3 nucleotides are TGTGCCAGCAGCCAGGGACAGGGGGTGGGTGGCTACACCTTC.

The chain uses TRBV30 and TRBJ2-1; D unresolved. The length of the CDR3 is 15 residues. Germline CDR1 and CDR2: GTSNPN and SVGIG (reference sequence). The ends were cut back, 3 bases at V and 2 bases at J, with 14 bases in the middle. CDR3 amino acids: CAWRSFVGTYNEQFF. The CDR3 DNA reads TGTGCCTGGAGAAGTTTCGTGGGAACCTACAATGAGCAGTTCTTC. The entire variable domain, with the rest obtained from reference TRBV30 and TRBJ2-1, is as follows: SQTIHQWPATLVQPVGSPLSLECTVEGTSNPNLYWYRQAAGRGLQLLFYSVGIGQISSEVPQNLSASRPQDRQFILSSKKLLLSDSGFYLCAWRSFVGTYNEQFFGPGTRLTVL.

This chain uses TRBV11-2 with TRBJ1-2; unclear D gene. Germline loops: CDR1 SGHAT, CDR2 FQNNGV. This CDR3 contains 15 residues. Between the trimmed V and J ends, which lost 4 bases and 0 bases, there was a span of 12 bases. The DNA for the CDR3 is TGTGCCAGCAGCTCGATCAAAAGGGCTAACTATGGCTACACCTTC. Its translation: CASSSIKRANYGYTF. Full variable domain (remainder filled in from reference TRBV11-2 and TRBJ1-2): EAGVAQSPRYKIIEKRQSVAFWCNPISGHATLYWYQQILGQGPKLLIQFQNNGVVDDSQLPKDRFSAERLKGVDSTLKIQPAKLEDSAVYLCASSSIKRANYGYTFGSGTRLTVV.

The V call is TRBV28, the J call TRBJ2-5; 9 nucleotides align to TRBD2. There are 16 residues in the CDR3. J gave up 0 bases and V 7 bases, and 9 bases lay outside the gene matches. Germline V gene lookup returns CDR1 MDHEN and CDR2 SYDVKM. The CDR3 bases are TGTGCCAGCACCTGGGCGGCGGGAGGGGACCAAGAGACCCAGTACTTC. Encoded protein: CASTWAAGGDQETQYF.

The chain has TRBV12-5 and TRBJ2-6; weak D call: TRBD2 (6 bases). The CDR3 runs 15 residues. Germline assignment: CDR1 LGHNT and CDR2 FRNRAP. Trimming stripped 6 bases from V and 0 bases from J, with 9 bases between. This chain's CDR3 is CASGRGYSGANVLTF. Here the CDR3 DNA reads TGTGCTAGTGGGCGGGGCTACTCTGGGGCCAACGTCCTGACTTTC.

This chain joins TRBV19 and TRBJ2-7, with TRBD1 as a possible D gene (6 bases). Trimming removed 6 bases at V and 3 bases at J, with 21 bases between. This CDR3 contains 16 residues. Germline CDR1 reads LNHDA; CDR2 reads SQIVND (reference sequence). CDR3 amino acids: CASSGGTGHKIYEQYF. The DNA of the CDR3 is TGTGCCAGTAGCGGAGGCACGGGACACAAAATCTACGAGCAGTACTTC.

The chain carries TRBV21-1 and TRBJ1-5; TRBD1 was called by the table and not checked on the DNA. TRBV21-1 is a listed pseudogene. The CDR3 is made up of 14 amino acids. The CDR3 reads CASHYGGRGQPQHF. DNA for the CDR3: TGTGCCAGTCACTACGGTGGAAGGGGTCAGCCCCAGCATTTT.

The chain carries TRBV18 and TRBJ2-7; D gene uncertain. The germline gives CDR1 KGHSH, CDR2 LQKENI. Trimming shortened V by 6 bases and J by 3 bases, and 15 bases separated the two germline ends. CDR3 size: 14 residues. CDR3 DNA sequence: TGTGCCAGCTCGCCAGGACCGGGCGTCTACGAGCAGTACTTC. Translating it yields CASSPGPGVYEQYF.

This rearrangement joins TRBV7-8 to TRBJ1-1; weak D call: TRBD1 (6 bases). CDR3 length: 15 residues. CDR1 and CDR2 (germline): SGHVS, FQNEAQ. Trimming took 1 base from V and 3 from J, leaving 12 bases between them. The CDR3 spells CASSLGSRGDTEAFF. The CDR3 nucleotides read TGTGCCAGCAGCTTAGGTTCGAGGGGGGACACTGAAGCTTTCTTT.

The V gene is TRBV7-9, the J gene TRBJ2-7, with TRBD2 as a possible D gene (5 bases). This CDR3 comprises 13 residues. Germline V gives CDR1 SEHNR, CDR2 FQNEAQ (reference sequence). V lost 1 base and J 3 bases, leaving 7 bases between the germline ends. This chain's CDR3 is CASSLGRDYEQYF. CDR3 nucleotides: TGTGCCAGCAGCTTAGGACGGGACTACGAGCAGTACTTC.

The chain couples TRBV27 to TRBJ1-2, with no clear D. Germline V gene lookup returns CDR1 MNHEY and CDR2 SMNVEV (reference sequence). The CDR3 has 12 amino acids. Trimming left V 5 bases short and J 7 bases short, with 11 bases between. DNA for the CDR3: TGTGCCAGCAGTCCCTCCCTCGGTGGCTACACCTTC. It yields the protein CASSPSLGGYTF.

This clone has more than one count but fewer than ten. The chain carries TRBV19 and TRBJ2-3; D not resolved. Germline CDR1 LNHDA, CDR2 SQIVND (reference sequence). The ends were cut back, 5 bases at V and 1 base at J, with 7 bases in the middle. This CDR3 is built from 13 residues. The CDR3 region has the DNA TGTGCCAGTAGTTACATCCGCACAGATACGCAGTATTTT. This gives the protein CASSYIRTDTQYF.

The chain links TRBV11-1 to TRBJ2-7, with TRBD2 identical over 7 bases. Losses at the gene ends were 2 bases for V and 5 bases for J; bases not matched to a gene: 3. Germline CDR1 is SGHAT and CDR2 is FQDESV (reference sequence). The CDR3 has 13 residues. The CDR3 region is CASSLRGRDEQYF. Written as DNA, the CDR3 is TGTGCCAGCAGCTTACGGGGGAGGGACGAGCAGTACTTC.

This clone was detected only once. The rearrangement links TRBV5-1 to TRBJ1-2; no definite D call. There are 13 residues in the CDR3. V lost 4 bases and J lost 1, with 8 bases in between. CDR1 SGHRS and CDR2 YFSETQ come from the germline V gene. This CDR3 is CASSPGNNYGYTF. In nucleotides, the CDR3 is TGCGCCAGCAGCCCTGGAAATAACTATGGCTACACCTTC.

In its sample, this clone was seen once. The chain couples TRBV9 to TRBJ2-5, with TRBD2 identical over 7 bases. The CDR3 loop spans 15 amino acids. The trim removed 3 bases at V and 5 bases at J, leaving 10 bases unmatched. The germline gives CDR1 SGDLS, CDR2 YYNGEE. CDR3 bases: TGTGCCAGCAGCGCACTAAGAGGGCGGGGGGAGACCCAGTACTTC. Translation gives CASSALRGRGETQYF.

V gene TRBV28 combines with J gene TRBJ1-5; D is undetermined. The V end was cut by 2 bases, the J end by 5 bases, with 13 bases between. Per the germline V gene, CDR1 is MDHEN and CDR2 is SYDVKM. The CDR3 runs 15 residues. CDR3 amino acids: CASSLIRGSHQPQHF. The DNA of the CDR3 is TGTGCCAGCAGTTTAATAAGAGGGTCGCATCAGCCCCAGCATTTT. The entire variable domain, with the rest obtained from reference TRBV28 and TRBJ1-5, is as follows: DVKVTQSSRYLVKRTGEKVFLECVQDMDHENMFWYRQDPGLGLRLIYFSYDVKMKEKGDIPEGYSVSREKKERFSLILESASTNQTSMYLCASSLIRGSHQPQHFGDGTRLSIL.

This clone appeared a few times. The V and J genes are TRBV7-8 and TRBJ2-7; 10 bases match TRBD1. CDR1 and CDR2 from the germline V gene are SGHVS and FQNEAQ. CDR3 size: 17 residues. The V segment lost 3 bases and the J segment 1 base; nucleotides outside the gene matches: 9. The CDR3 DNA follows: TGTGCCAGCAGCTTGAGGCCGGGACAGGGGACTTCCTACGAGCAGTACTTC. It codes for CASSLRPGQGTSYEQYF.

The chain employs TRBV5-5 and TRBJ2-7; D call uncertain. The CDR3 is 14 residues long. Germline loops: CDR1 SGHKS, CDR2 YYEKEE (reference sequence). Trimming left V 4 bases short and J 2 bases short, with 13 bases between. CDR3 loop: CASSQPYPAYEQYF. The DNA for the CDR3 is TGTGCCAGCAGCCAACCCTACCCCGCCTACGAGCAGTACTTC.

V and J are TRBV5-1 and TRBJ2-7, with TRBD1 identical over 8 bases. Looked up from germline, CDR1 is SGHRS and CDR2 is YFSETQ. This CDR3 comprises 15 residues. The J segment lost 3 bases and the V segment lost 4 bases, leaving 9 bases of the junction unmatched. CDR3 DNA sequence: TGCGCCAGCAGCAGACAGGGGATGAGGAACTACGAGCAGTACTTC. The encoded protein is CASSRQGMRNYEQYF.

This rearrangement joins TRBV28 to TRBJ2-7; 10 bases are a match to TRBD2. Germline assignment: CDR1 MDHEN and CDR2 SYDVKM. V trimming: 5 bases; J trimming: 0 bases; junction bases outside the gene matches: 4. There are 15 residues in the CDR3. DNA of the CDR3: TGTGCCAGCAGTCCGAGGACTAGCGGCTCCTACGAGCAGTACTTC. Protein sequence: CASSPRTSGSYEQYF.

This clone was counted a single time. This chain joins TRBV4-2 and TRBJ2-7; TRBD1 might be the D (6 bases). This CDR3 comprises 17 residues. V dropped 2 bases and J dropped 2 bases, with 19 bases sitting between them. Germline CDR1 is LGHNA and CDR2 is YNFKEQ. CDR3 residues: CASSQYDIGTPAYEQYF. The CDR3 DNA reads TGTGCCAGCAGCCAATACGATATCGGGACACCAGCCTACGAGCAGTACTTC.

The CDR3 DNA reads as TGTGCCAGCAGTTCCCACAGGGGGTCCTTTAGCTCCTACGAGCAGTACTTC. It is translated as CASSSHRGSFSSYEQYF. J is TRBJ2-7 and V is TRBV28; 8 bases align to TRBD1. Germline CDR1 reads MDHEN; CDR2 reads SYDVKM. Trimming removed 4 bases from V and 0 bases from J; junction bases left unmatched: 11. This CDR3 is 17 amino acids long.

The rearrangement joins TRBV28 to TRBJ2-3; D is possibly TRBD2 (5 bases). The CDR3 sequence is 13 residues long. The germline V and J ends were trimmed by 1 base and 6 bases, with 8 bases remaining between them. Germline-derived CDR1 and CDR2 are MDHEN and SYDVKM. As DNA, the CDR3 is TGTGCCAGCAGTTTATCTAGCCGGGATACGCAGTATTTT. It codes for CASSLSSRDTQYF.

DNA for the CDR3: TGTGCCAGCAGTTTATCCGGGATCCAAGAGACCCAGTACTTC. Protein sequence: CASSLSGIQETQYF. This chain uses TRBV27 with TRBJ2-5; maybe TRBD2 (5 bases). Germline lookup yields CDR1 MNHEY and CDR2 SMNVEV (reference sequence). The V end was cut by 0 bases, the J end by 1 base, with 6 bases between. The CDR3 length is 14 residues.